Below, one T cell receptor (beta chain) is given with its context. Its specificity is unknown. What was sequenced were expressed TCRB transcripts, since all of the isolated RNA had been reverse transcribed. Repertoires were generated with immunoSEQ multiplex PCR, while TCRdb's copy carries only in-frame clones and drops some. The sample has 25,000 to 30,000 clones; less than 70% are singletons. The sample originates from a study of beta chain features in type 1 diabetes. Study findings and constraints: Within each of all four CD4+ subsets, Type 1 diabetes patients had TCRB CDR3s that were moderately but significantly shorter. Researchers reported that naive, central memory and Treg TCRB repertoires appeared more similar in patients than in healthy donors.

Sequencing was performed on Tregs from blood. The clonotype originates from a woman under 30 with type 1 diabetes.

The CDR3 region has the DNA TGTGCCAGCTCTCCTAGCGGGAGTTATGAGCAGTTCTTC. It translates to CASSPSGSYEQFF. The chain has TRBV11-3 and TRBJ2-1; 10 positions match TRBD2. Per germline, CDR1 SGHNT and CDR2 YENEEA. CDR3 size: 13 residues. V lost 8 bases, J lost 8 bases, and 6 bases stayed unmatched.